These 15 T cell receptor beta chains share one sample of origin, sequenced in a study of T-cell memory formation after mild COVID-19. TCRdb passed the 5' RACE reads through MiXCR, listing each CDR3 protein once. Found here are around 300,000 distinct CDR3 sequences, 8.2% of them singletons; the top ten hold roughly 23%. Sequencing used PBMCs or a T cell subset sorted from them (not recorded which). These receptors all stem from a young man who had mild COVID-19 (a few samples of this study predate the infection). Cell type and time point are not known.

This clonotype was observed a few times. V and J are TRBV5-4 and TRBJ2-3, with 8 bases matching TRBD2. The germline gives CDR1 SGHNT, CDR2 YYREEE (reference sequence). The CDR3 totals 14 residues. The trim removed 4 bases at V and 2 bases at J, leaving 3 bases unmatched. CDR3 DNA sequence: TGTGCCAGCAGCAAAGCGGGGGACACAGATACGCAGTATTTT. Protein product: CASSKAGDTDTQYF.

The rearrangement joins TRBV20-1 to TRBJ1-1, with 9 bases matching TRBD1. Unmatched junction bases numbered 10, after V lost 3 bases and J lost 8 bases. The CDR3 has 14 amino acids. Germline assignment: CDR1 DFQATT and CDR2 SNEGSKA (reference sequence). CDR3 region: CSASSPGQGTEAFF. CDR3 DNA sequence: TGCAGTGCTAGTTCTCCGGGACAGGGAACCGAAGCTTTCTTT.

This clonotype appeared many times. The DNA of the CDR3 is TGTGCCAGCAGTGGTCCTAACTATGGCTACACCTTC. Its translation is CASSGPNYGYTF. V and J are TRBV12-3 or TRBV12-4 and TRBJ1-2, with unresolved D. This CDR3 is built from 12 residues. Between the trimmed V and J ends, which lost 5 bases and 0 bases, there was a span of 4 bases.

The rearrangement joins TRBV6-5 to TRBJ1-1; D remains ambiguous. Trimming removed 2 bases at V and 0 bases at J, with 4 bases between. The CDR3 is 13 residues long. CDR1 and CDR2 (germline): MNHEY, SVGAGI. The CDR3 here is CASSYLMNTEAFF. The CDR3 DNA follows: TGTGCCAGCAGTTACCTGATGAACACTGAAGCTTTCTTT.

This rearrangement joins TRBV30 to TRBJ2-2; the D is unclear. Germline-derived CDR1 and CDR2 are GTSNPN and SVGIG (reference sequence). This CDR3 has 16 residues. V lost 0 bases and J 0 bases, leaving 11 bases between the germline ends. Here the CDR3 DNA reads TGTGCCTGGAGTGTACAAGGTCTACCGAACACCGGGGAGCTGTTTTTT. It specifies CAWSVQGLPNTGELFF.

The chain couples TRBV5-5 to TRBJ2-7; D may match TRBD1 or TRBD2 (6 bases each). Per the germline V gene, CDR1 is SGHKS and CDR2 is YYEKEE (reference sequence). CDR3 size: 15 residues. The CDR3 DNA sequence: TGTGCCAGAAGCTTGGGGGCAGTCGGGGGAGACGAGCAGTACGTC. Protein: CARSLGAVGGDEQYV.

The rearrangement uses TRBV20-1 and TRBJ1-2; 7 nucleotides line up with TRBD1. The CDR3 is 13 residues long. CDR1 is DFQATT and CDR2 is SNEGSKA in the germline V gene (reference sequence). Trimming removed 2 bases from V and 8 bases from J; junction bases left unmatched: 8. CDR3 DNA sequence: TGCAGTGCTAGAACCAGGGGGGCGAGCGGCTACACCTTC. This codes for CSARTRGASGYTF.

In this sample, this clonotype turned up once. The chain couples TRBV5-1 to TRBJ1-3; D is undetermined. The CDR3 loop spans 12 amino acids. Between the trimmed V and J ends, which lost 4 bases and 4 bases, there was a span of 6 bases. Germline CDR1 and CDR2: SGHRS and YFSETQ. CDR3 DNA sequence: TGCGCCAGCAGCGATGTCGGAAACACCATATATTTT. Protein: CASSDVGNTIYF.

This clonotype was found a few times. The genes are TRBV5-1 and TRBJ1-3; tentatively, D is TRBD1 (5 bases). CDR3 size: 15 residues. V shed 4 bases and J shed 0 bases, with 11 bases lying between them. CDR1 is SGHRS and CDR2 is YFSETQ in the germline V gene. The CDR3 protein is CASSTGRISGNTIYF. The CDR3 DNA reads as TGCGCCAGCAGCACGGGACGGATCTCTGGAAACACCATATATTTT.

The genes are TRBV4-1 and TRBJ2-2, with D possibly matching TRBD1 (6 bases). Trimming stripped 1 base from V and 3 bases from J, with 12 bases between. The CDR3 sequence is 16 residues long. Germline lookup yields CDR1 MGHRA and CDR2 YSYEKL. The CDR3 here is CASSQGGQVHTGELFF. The CDR3 nucleotides are TGCGCCAGCAGCCAAGGGGGGCAGGTCCACACCGGGGAGCTGTTTTTT.

CDR3 DNA sequence: TGCAGTGCTCGACAGGGGGCTGGAGTTGAAAAACTGTTTTTT. Translating it yields CSARQGAGVEKLFF. The chain couples TRBV20-1 to TRBJ1-4; 10 bases are shared with TRBD1. Germline CDR1 is DFQATT and CDR2 is SNEGSKA (reference sequence). This CDR3 has 14 residues. V trimming: 5 bases; J trimming: 7 bases; junction bases outside the gene matches: 7.

Only a few counts were recorded for this clonotype. The CDR3: CASSESGASTGELFF. In DNA form, the CDR3 reads TGTGCCAGCAGTGAATCGGGGGCCAGCACCGGGGAGCTGTTTTTT. The chain links TRBV25-1 to TRBJ2-2; D is possibly TRBD1 or TRBD2 (6 bases each). With 1 base removed from V and 4 bases from J, the gap between germline ends came to 10 bases. CDR3 length: 15 residues. From germline, CDR1 is MGHDK and CDR2 SYGVNS.

This clonotype turned up a few times. CDR3 protein: CATRGVSNTGELFF. As DNA, the CDR3 is TGTGCCACCAGGGGAGTTTCGAACACCGGGGAGCTGTTTTTT. The chain has TRBV24-1 and TRBJ2-2, with D possibly being TRBD2 (5 bases). V shed 7 bases and J shed 0 bases, with 8 bases lying between them. The V gene's germline CDR1 is KGHDR and CDR2 SFDVKD. CDR3 length: 14 amino acids.

This clonotype was seen many times. The chain has TRBV24-1 and TRBJ1-2, with D possibly matching TRBD1 (6 bases). Trimming pared 2 bases from V and 4 bases from J, leaving 10 bases between. CDR1 KGHDR and CDR2 SFDVKD come from the germline V gene. There are 14 residues in the CDR3. The CDR3 spells CATSDYRTAYGYTF. The CDR3 DNA reads TGTGCCACCAGTGATTACCGGACAGCCTATGGCTACACCTTC.

This chain joins TRBV7-9 and TRBJ2-7; D may be TRBD1 (5 bases). Trimming cost V 3 bases and J 0 bases, with 6 bases left between them. The CDR3 length is 13 residues. CDR1 and CDR2 from the germline V gene are SEHNR and FQNEAQ (reference sequence). CDR3 coding DNA: TGTGCCAGCAGCTTGGACACCTCCTACGAGCAGTACGTC. It codes for CASSLDTSYEQYV.